Detailed here is one TCR beta chain. The antigen is undetermined. With V trimmed by 1 base and J by 5 bases, 10 bases remained unmatched. The germline gives CDR1 SGHVS, CDR2 FNYEAQ. There are 16 residues in the CDR3. Brentuximab vedotin exposure varied, and every patient relapsed after autologous stem cell transplantation. Responses achieved at best were complete response, partial response or progressive disease. Assay used: immunoSEQ multiplex PCR; TCRdb lists only in-frame clones, some missing. This table has 14,000 or so clones, approximately 83% appearing once. The sample comes from a study of PD-1 blockade in classical Hodgkin lymphoma. Study-wide results and caveats: CD4+ but not CD8+ TCR diversity rose significantly by C4D1. Diminished baseline TCR diversity has been reported in newly diagnosed patients relative to healthy donors. Repertoire difference causes, possibly disease activity or prior therapy, remain undefined.

The TCR was taken from a human donor with classical Hodgkin lymphoma. This chain uses TRBV7-6 with TRBJ2-5, with 7 bases aligning to TRBD2. This sample comprised peripheral blood mononuclear cells (PBMCs), obtained at baseline. The CDR3 DNA reads TGTGCCAGCAGCTTAGAAATAGGACTAGGGGAGGAGACCCAGTACTTC. Its protein is CASSLEIGLGEETQYF.